A single sample gave rise to the 6 T cell receptor beta chains below, sequenced in a study of early stage breast cancer tumors. Measured with immunoSEQ multiplex PCR; TCRdb has only the in-frame clones, and not every one. The sample carries tens of thousands of clones, less than 85% recorded once. The specimen sequenced was blood. The receptors were gathered from a person between 55 and 69 years old with breast cancer.

This clone was observed once. The chain links TRBV7-6 to TRBJ2-3; possible D gene TRBD2, 5 bases. In germline, CDR1 is SGHVS, CDR2 FNYEAQ. This CDR3 spans 16 amino acids. Trimming removed 5 bases at V and 2 bases at J, with 17 bases between. CDR3 protein: CASSPGWQPNTDTQYF. In DNA, the CDR3 is TGTGCCAGCAGCCCGGGATGGCAACCCAACACAGATACGCAGTATTTT.

This sequence joins TRBV27 and TRBJ1-4; tentatively, D is TRBD1 (5 bases). The CDR3 consists of 15 residues. Germline CDR1 and CDR2: MNHEY and SMNVEV (reference sequence). V dropped 2 bases and J dropped 7 bases, with 14 bases sitting between them. CDR3 loop: CASSLRGGTGEKLFF. CDR3 sequence (DNA): TGTGCCAGCAGTTTACGTGGCGGGACCGGTGAAAAACTGTTTTTT.

J is TRBJ2-3 and V is TRBV27; 9 nucleotides align to TRBD2. Germline V lookup: CDR1 MNHEY, CDR2 SMNVEV (reference sequence). J lost 3 bases, V lost 6 bases, and 7 bases had no gene match. The CDR3 is 15 residues long. CDR3 loop: CASRLAGFGTDTQYF. The CDR3 nucleotides are TGTGCCAGCAGGCTAGCGGGATTCGGGACAGATACGCAGTATTTT.

This clone was recorded once. V gene TRBV27 combines with J gene TRBJ2-7, with TRBD2 matching 8 bases. V gave up 3 bases and J gave up 5 bases; unmatched junction bases: 12. The CDR3 extends over 16 amino acids. Germline V gives CDR1 MNHEY, CDR2 SMNVEV (reference sequence). The CDR3 nucleotides are TGTGCCAGCAGTTTTCCCCCTGTCGGGAGGGCCCACGAGCAGTACTTC. Translating it yields CASSFPPVGRAHEQYF.

The rearrangement links TRBV10-3 to TRBJ2-7; 7 bases fit TRBD2. Germline assignment: CDR1 ENHRY and CDR2 SYGVKD. The V segment lost 4 bases and the J segment 3 bases; nucleotides outside the gene matches: 6. This CDR3 comprises 14 residues. The DNA for the CDR3 is TGTGCCATCAGTGGGGGGAGGGTTGGCTACGAGCAGTACTTC. It is translated as CAISGGRVGYEQYF.

The chain has TRBV4-3 and TRBJ2-2, with D possibly matching TRBD2 (5 bases). Germline assignment: CDR1 LGHNA and CDR2 YSLEER. V shed 5 bases and J shed 4 bases, with 11 bases lying between them. This CDR3 comprises 14 residues. The CDR3 coding sequence is TGCGCCAGCAGCACACTAGTAGCCACCGGGGAGCTGTTTTTT. Its protein is CASSTLVATGELFF.